One sample yielded the 27 T cell receptor beta chains listed below, sequenced in a study of cytomegalovirus exposure and HLA in healthy donors. Use of 60 Vbeta and 13 Jbeta primers characterized the PCR. TCRdb's table, derived via immunoSEQ multiplex PCR, lists solely in-frame clones and lacks some. The sample shows about 88,000 clones, roughly three quarters of them seen only once. The sequencing input was PBMCs. The receptors derive from a man aged 25 to 40 in good health and CMV-seronegative.

This clone was counted only a few times. The rearrangement joins TRBV11-3 to TRBJ2-7; the D is unclear. Deletions cut 5 bases from V and 5 bases from J, with 16 bases between. CDR1 is SGHNT and CDR2 is YENEEA in the germline V gene. CDR3 length: 14 residues. Here the CDR3 reads CASSHATKRHEQYF. CDR3 DNA sequence: TGTGCCAGCAGCCACGCGACCAAGCGCCACGAGCAGTACTTC.

Written as DNA, the CDR3 is TGTGCCAGCAGCTTATTCCCAGGGCAGGCTCTTTCAGATACGCAGTATTTT. Amino acids: CASSLFPGQALSDTQYF. The chain has TRBV7-6 and TRBJ2-3; D possibly corresponds to TRBD1 (5 bases). CDR3 size: 17 residues. Looked up from germline, CDR1 is SGHVS and CDR2 is FNYEAQ. V lost 2 bases to trimming and J lost 4 bases, with 19 bases between them.

The rearrangement links TRBV29-1 to TRBJ1-2; 8 positions agree with TRBD1. After removal of 7 bases from V and 4 bases from J, the junction contained 26 bases not matched to a gene. This CDR3 spans 19 amino acids. CDR1 is SQVTM, CDR2 ANQGSEA, per germline. The CDR3 loop reads CSAKTPTGADWEVAYGYTF. The CDR3 coding sequence is TGCAGCGCAAAAACCCCGACAGGGGCCGATTGGGAGGTTGCCTATGGCTACACCTTC.

The chain employs TRBV25-1 and TRBJ2-7; the match to TRBD2 covers 8 bases. Germline CDR1 and CDR2: MGHDK and SYGVNS. The CDR3 has 15 amino acids. V was clipped by 2 bases and J by 3 bases; unmatched bases: 6. The CDR3 sequence: CASSEISGAFYEQYF. In DNA form, the CDR3 reads TGTGCCAGCAGTGAAATTAGCGGGGCGTTCTACGAGCAGTACTTC.

V usage is TRBV6-5 and J usage is TRBJ2-1; a weak D match, TRBD1 (6 bases). Germline V gives CDR1 MNHEY, CDR2 SVGAGI. Trimming left V 5 bases short and J 6 bases short, with 17 bases between. CDR3 length: 15 amino acids. CDR3 protein: CASSRQEMLGNEQFF. The CDR3 coding sequence is TGTGCCAGCAGTAGACAGGAGATGTTAGGCAATGAGCAGTTCTTC.

This chain links TRBV4-1 with TRBJ2-7, with 8 nucleotides matching TRBD1. The CDR3 length is 15 residues. CDR1 MGHRA and CDR2 YSYEKL come from the germline V gene. Trimming took 1 base from V and 2 from J; bases not matched to a gene: 4. CDR3 nucleotide sequence: TGCGCCAGCAGCCAAGTGGGGACAGGAACCTACGAGCAGTACTTC. Translated: CASSQVGTGTYEQYF.

The J gene is TRBJ2-3, the V gene TRBV19; TRBD2 is a possible D gene (5 bases). V lost 5 bases, J lost 3 bases, and 12 bases lay in between. CDR3 length: 14 amino acids. Germline CDR1 is LNHDA and CDR2 is SQIVND (reference sequence). Here the CDR3 reads CASSPGITTDTQYF. CDR3 bases: TGTGCCAGTAGTCCGGGGATAACGACAGATACGCAGTATTTT.

This clone came up a few times. This chain uses TRBV27 with TRBJ2-1, with 10 bases identical to TRBD2. There are 17 residues in the CDR3. The germline V gene encodes CDR1 MNHEY and CDR2 SMNVEV (reference sequence). V gave up 5 bases and J gave up 4 bases; unmatched junction bases: 11. Here the CDR3 DNA reads TGTGCCAGCAGTAAACAGATACTAGCGGGGAATTACAATGAGCAGTTCTTC. Protein product: CASSKQILAGNYNEQFF.

The chain has TRBV30 and TRBJ1-6; D perhaps matches TRBD1 (5 bases). V lost 1 base, J lost 8 bases, and 9 bases lay in between. The germline V gene has CDR1 GTSNPN and CDR2 SVGIG (reference sequence). The CDR3 has 13 residues. The CDR3 DNA reads TGTGCCTGGAGTGACGGGGGGGATTCACCCCTCCACTTT. Translating gives CAWSDGGDSPLHF.

This rearrangement joins TRBV19 to TRBJ1-2; D is undetermined. This CDR3 is 14 amino acids long. Trimming left V 7 bases short and J 4 bases short, with 16 bases between. Germline assignment: CDR1 LNHDA and CDR2 SQIVND (reference sequence). The CDR3 here is CASTFSGVLYGYTF. The CDR3 DNA follows: TGTGCCAGTACCTTCTCCGGGGTCCTCTATGGCTACACCTTC.

The chain is built from TRBV5-4 and TRBJ2-1; perhaps TRBD1 as D (6 bases). The V end was cut by 0 bases, the J end by 10 bases, with 14 bases between. This CDR3 has 14 residues. Germline V gene lookup returns CDR1 SGHNT and CDR2 YYREEE (reference sequence). The CDR3 protein is CASSLDLTGNEQFF. The CDR3 DNA reads as TGTGCCAGCAGCTTGGACCTAACAGGGAACGAGCAGTTCTTC. Full variable domain (missing parts from reference TRBV5-4 and TRBJ2-1): ETGVTQSPTHLIKTRGQQVTLRCSSQSGHNTVSWYQQALGQGPQFIFQYYREEENGRGNFPPRFSGLQFPNYSSELNVNALELDDSALYLCASSLDLTGNEQFFGPGTRLTVL.

The chain carries TRBV19 and TRBJ1-5, with TRBD1 identical over 9 bases. Germline V lookup: CDR1 LNHDA, CDR2 SQIVND (reference sequence). V shed 1 base, J shed 11 bases, and the junction held 15 bases outside the gene matches. This CDR3 contains 17 residues. The CDR3 nucleotides read TGTGCCAGTAGTATAGGGACAGGGGAGGGGCACCGATTGGCCCAGCATTTT. Protein product: CASSIGTGEGHRLAQHF.

J is TRBJ1-4 and V is TRBV5-1, with a weak D call TRBD1 (6 bases). The germline gives CDR1 SGHRS, CDR2 YFSETQ. The CDR3 covers 16 residues. The V and J ends lost 4 bases and 8 bases respectively, with 21 bases between them. The CDR3 protein is CASSRAGDRWREKLFF. CDR3 DNA: TGCGCCAGCAGCCGGGCGGGCGACAGGTGGAGAGAAAAACTGTTTTTT. The variable domain in full, with the rest retrieved from reference TRBV5-1 and TRBJ1-4, is KAGVTQTPRYLIKTRGQQVTLSCSPISGHRSVSWYQQTPGQGLQFLFEYFSETQRNKGNFPGRFSGRQFSNSRSEMNVSTLELGDSALYLCASSRAGDRWREKLFFGSGTQLSVL.

The chain links TRBV7-9 to TRBJ1-6, with 9 bases lining up with TRBD1. The germline V gene has CDR1 SEHNR and CDR2 FQNEAQ (reference sequence). The CDR3 length is 18 residues. V was pared by 3 bases and J by 4 bases, with 10 bases of the junction left unmatched. CDR3 residues: CASSLSRTGATYNSPLHF. DNA of the CDR3: TGTGCCAGCAGCTTGAGCCGGACAGGGGCCACTTATAATTCACCCCTCCACTTT.

The chain combines TRBV5-1 with TRBJ1-1, with D possibly being TRBD1 (5 bases). Germline lookup yields CDR1 SGHRS and CDR2 YFSETQ. V was clipped by 6 bases and J by 5 bases, with 14 bases between them. There are 13 residues in the CDR3. As DNA, the CDR3 is TGCGCCAGCACCGACCGGGAGGGGACTGAAGCTTTCTTT. Its protein product is CASTDREGTEAFF.

The chain links TRBV5-1 to TRBJ1-3; D might be TRBD1 (6 bases). V was shortened by 4 bases and J by 0 bases, with 11 bases between the two germline ends. The germline V gene encodes CDR1 SGHRS and CDR2 YFSETQ. This CDR3 spans 15 amino acids. The CDR3 DNA reads TGCGCCAGCAGCCCAGACAGGAGCTCTGGAAACACCATATATTTT. Translated, it gives CASSPDRSSGNTIYF.

The V call is TRBV11-2, the J call TRBJ1-2, with D possibly TRBD1 on 5 matching bases. The ends were cut back, 3 bases at V and 7 bases at J, with 12 bases in the middle. Per the germline V gene, CDR1 is SGHAT and CDR2 is FQNNGV. The CDR3 length is 13 residues. The CDR3 sequence: CASSLEGYSGYTF. CDR3 DNA sequence: TGTGCCAGCAGCTTGGAGGGGTATAGTGGCTACACCTTC.

The rearrangement links TRBV19 to TRBJ1-3; D not certain. Germline V lookup: CDR1 LNHDA, CDR2 SQIVND (reference sequence). Trimming shortened V by 4 bases and J by 0 bases, and 16 bases separated the two germline ends. The CDR3 consists of 17 residues. Here the CDR3 reads CASSSPRWSSSGNTIYF. As DNA, the CDR3 is TGTGCCAGTAGTAGCCCTCGATGGAGTAGCTCTGGAAACACCATATATTTT.

CDR3 sequence reads: CASNQGGGGNSPLHF. DNA of the CDR3: TGTGCCAGTAATCAAGGCGGGGGAGGGAATTCACCCCTCCACTTT. The chain recombines TRBV19 with TRBJ1-6; D is possibly TRBD1 (5 bases). Trimming removed 7 bases at V and 7 bases at J, with 17 bases between. Germline CDR1 and CDR2: LNHDA and SQIVND (reference sequence). This CDR3 has 15 amino acids.

The table lists this clone with a count of one. The J gene is TRBJ1-4, the V gene TRBV5-1, with no clear D. Germline V gives CDR1 SGHRS, CDR2 YFSETQ. The CDR3 covers 15 residues. V shed 1 base and J shed 8 bases, with 15 bases lying between them. The chain's CDR3 is CASSLFSAEEEKLFF. The CDR3 DNA reads as TGCGCCAGCAGCTTGTTCAGCGCGGAAGAAGAAAAACTGTTTTTT.

The V call is TRBV29-1, the J call TRBJ2-5; 10 nucleotides match TRBD1. TRBJ2-7 matches the DNA end more closely, so the J call is doubtful. CDR1 is SQVTM and CDR2 is ANQGSEA in the germline V gene. CDR3 size: 13 residues. The CDR3 here is CSVGQGAIYEQYF. CDR3 nucleotides: TGCAGCGTTGGACAGGGGGCGATCTACGAGCAGTACTTC.

This rearrangement joins TRBV6-5 to TRBJ1-2; possibly TRBD1 for D (6 bases). V lost 5 bases to trimming and J lost 8 bases, with 18 bases between them. The CDR3 is 14 residues long. Per germline, CDR1 MNHEY and CDR2 SVGAGI. CDR3 coding DNA: TGTGCCAGCAGTCCTGACAGGCCGGAGAGGGGCTACACCTTC. Translated: CASSPDRPERGYTF.

V is TRBV19 and J is TRBJ1-2; 7 positions agree with TRBD1. Germline-derived CDR1 and CDR2 are LNHDA and SQIVND (reference sequence). V shed 6 bases, J shed 4 bases, and the junction held 8 bases outside the gene matches. CDR3 length: 14 residues. The CDR3 DNA is TGTGCCAGTAGCTCATCAGGGGGGACCTATGGCTACACCTTC. Its protein product is CASSSSGGTYGYTF.

This CDR3 reads CASRRTGGIDTQYF. The CDR3 DNA reads TGCGCCAGCCGACGGACAGGGGGGATAGATACGCAGTATTTT. The V call is TRBV5-1, the J call TRBJ2-3, with 10 positions matching TRBD1. Per the germline V gene, CDR1 is SGHRS and CDR2 is YFSETQ. The CDR3 consists of 14 residues. V lost 7 bases and J lost 5; bases outside the gene matches: 7.

This chain connects TRBV7-2 to TRBJ2-1; 10 nucleotides line up with TRBD1. Germline V gene data show CDR1 as SGHTA and CDR2 as FQGNSA. The CDR3 is 16 residues long. The V gene end was trimmed by 6 bases and the J gene end by 6 bases; junction bases not matched to a gene: 11. The CDR3 DNA sequence: TGTGCCAGCAGTTCCCCCGGGACAGGGGTCGGCAATGAGCAGTTCTTC. Protein sequence: CASSSPGTGVGNEQFF. Full variable domain (rest looked up from reference TRBV7-2 and TRBJ2-1): GAGVSQSPSNKVTEKGKDVELRCDPISGHTALYWYRQSLGQGLEFLIYFQGNSAPDKSGLPSDRFSAERTGGSVSTLTIQRTQQEDSAVYLCASSSPGTGVGNEQFFGPGTRLTVL.

CDR3 sequence reads: CASTQGTGSGYTF. Written as DNA, the CDR3 is TGTGCCAGCACCCAAGGGACAGGCTCCGGCTACACCTTC. The chain carries TRBV2 and TRBJ1-2; 8 bases agree with TRBD1. Trimming at V came to 7 bases and at J to 8 bases, leaving 9 bases not matched to a gene. The germline V gene encodes CDR1 SNHLY and CDR2 FYNNEI. The CDR3 runs 13 residues. Complete variable domain (other parts from reference TRBV2 and TRBJ1-2): EPEVTQTPSHQVTQMGQEVILRCVPISNHLYFYWYRQILGQKVEFLVSFYNNEISEKSEIFDDQFSVERPDGSNFTLKIRSTKLEDSAMYFCASTQGTGSGYTFGSGTRLTVV.

The chain has TRBV10-3 and TRBJ1-5; weak D call: TRBD1 (6 bases). The CDR3 covers 12 residues. V was shortened by 10 bases and J by 3 bases, with 10 bases between the two germline ends. Germline loops: CDR1 ENHRY, CDR2 SYGVKD. This CDR3 is CATRQVNQPQHF. For the CDR3, the DNA is TGTGCCACCAGACAGGTCAATCAGCCCCAGCATTTT.